The 30 T cell receptor beta chains below come from one sample, sequenced in a study of CD8 T cells in ankylosing spondylitis. TCRdb processed the 5' RACE reads anew with MiXCR; each CDR3 protein has one entry. This sample has around 100,000 distinct CDR3 sequences; around 24% occur once, and the top ten carry 9% to 15%. What was sequenced was synovial fluid, either unsorted or a sorted T cell fraction (not recorded which). The receptors come from a male donor with ankylosing spondylitis.

This clonotype was counted many times. This chain's CDR3 is CASSQGEGHSPLHF. The DNA of the CDR3 is TGTGCCAGCAGCCAAGGAGAGGGGCATTCACCCCTCCACTTT. The chain joins TRBV4-2 to TRBJ1-6; D possibly corresponds to TRBD1 (5 bases). Germline V gives CDR1 LGHNA, CDR2 YNFKEQ. CDR3 length: 14 residues. The V end was cut by 1 base, the J end by 8 bases, with 9 bases between.

The chain couples TRBV20-1 to TRBJ2-3, with D maybe TRBD1 (5 bases). This CDR3 is built from 13 residues. CDR1 and CDR2 (germline): DFQATT, SNEGSKA (reference sequence). The V and J ends lost 3 bases and 7 bases respectively, with 14 bases between them. The CDR3 coding sequence is TGCAGTGCTAGCATACAGGCTGGAAATACGCAGTATTTT. This sequence encodes CSASIQAGNTQYF.

The chain is built from TRBV20-1 and TRBJ2-1; TRBD2 matches 8 bases. Germline CDR1 DFQATT, CDR2 SNEGSKA (reference sequence). The CDR3 sequence is 14 residues long. J gave up 4 bases and V 6 bases, and 8 bases lay outside the gene matches. The CDR3 reads CSAEELAGYNEQFF. The CDR3 DNA reads as TGCAGTGCCGAAGAGCTAGCGGGTTACAATGAGCAGTTCTTC.

V is TRBV10-1 and J is TRBJ1-1, with D tentatively TRBD1 (5 bases). Per the germline V gene, CDR1 is WNHNN and CDR2 is SYGVQD (reference sequence). This CDR3 contains 16 residues. With 3 bases removed from V and 1 base from J, the gap between germline ends came to 15 bases. CDR3 loop: CASSERQYMANTEAFF. The CDR3 nucleotides read TGCGCCAGCAGTGAACGACAGTACATGGCGAACACTGAAGCTTTCTTT.

The CDR3 bases are TGTGCCAGCAGCCAACACTCAGGGACAGGATCTGGTGAGCAGTACTTC. It translates to CASSQHSGTGSGEQYF. This chain uses TRBV14 with TRBJ2-7, with 8 bases identical to TRBD1. The V segment lost 2 bases and the J segment 7 bases; nucleotides outside the gene matches: 13. This CDR3 has 16 amino acids. In germline, CDR1 is SGHDN, CDR2 FVKESK.

This clonotype was picked up a small number of times. The chain carries TRBV5-1 and TRBJ1-1; the D is unclear. The CDR3 is made up of 13 amino acids. From germline, CDR1 is SGHRS and CDR2 YFSETQ. Trimming stripped 3 bases from V and 7 bases from J, with 13 bases between. The CDR3 region has the DNA TGCGCCAGCAGCTCCATTGAAGGGAATGAAGCTTTCTTT. Protein: CASSSIEGNEAFF.

This rearrangement joins TRBV19 to TRBJ1-2; tentative D call: TRBD1 (6 bases). This CDR3 spans 13 amino acids. The germline gives CDR1 LNHDA, CDR2 SQIVND (reference sequence). The V end was cut by 4 bases, the J end by 8 bases, with 14 bases between. For the CDR3, the DNA is TGTGCCAGTAGTACCTCGGGGGCTGGAGGCTACACCTTC. The encoded protein is CASSTSGAGGYTF.

This clonotype has a count of ten or more. The CDR3 DNA follows: TGTGCCACCAGTGAATTTCGGGACTCCTACAATGAGCAGTTCTTC. It codes for CATSEFRDSYNEQFF. This chain joins TRBV24-1 and TRBJ2-1, with TRBD2 as a possible D gene (5 bases). Germline loops: CDR1 KGHDR, CDR2 SFDVKD. Trimming took off 4 bases at V and 0 bases at J, with 9 bases between the two ends. The CDR3 runs to 15 residues.

J is TRBJ2-7 and V is TRBV5-4; D not resolved. There are 16 residues in the CDR3. V gave up 1 base and J gave up 6 bases, with 20 bases separating them. Germline V gives CDR1 SGHNT, CDR2 YYREEE (reference sequence). This CDR3 reads CASSLPMARVGVEQYF. Here the CDR3 DNA reads TGTGCCAGCAGCTTGCCCATGGCTCGCGTTGGGGTCGAGCAGTACTTC.

This clonotype showed up just a few times. The chain recombines TRBV6-1 with TRBJ2-4; 8 nucleotides agree with TRBD2. Germline trimming cut 7 bases from V and 6 bases from J; bases unmatched to any gene: 8. This CDR3 spans 14 amino acids. The V gene's germline CDR1 is MNHNS and CDR2 SASEGT. The CDR3 reads CASTRRGESNIQYF. Written as DNA, the CDR3 is TGTGCCAGCACCCGGCGGGGGGAATCAAACATTCAGTACTTC.

This clonotype was detected a few times. The chain employs TRBV20-1 and TRBJ2-1; a weak D match, TRBD2 (6 bases). The CDR3 has 14 residues. Between the trimmed V and J ends, which lost 3 bases and 3 bases, there was a span of 12 bases. Germline CDR1 and CDR2: DFQATT and SNEGSKA (reference sequence). The CDR3 coding sequence is TGCAGTGCTAGTCCCGCGGGACTCTACAATGAGCAGTTCTTC. Translated, it gives CSASPAGLYNEQFF.

J is TRBJ2-2 and V is TRBV7-6; no firm D call. CDR3 length equals 11 residues. Germline CDR1 and CDR2: SGHVS and FNYEAQ. Trimming left V 8 bases short and J 4 bases short, with 5 bases between. This CDR3 reads CASSITGELFF. In nucleotides, the CDR3 is TGTGCCAGCTCCATCACCGGGGAGCTGTTTTTT.

The V and J genes are TRBV6-1 and TRBJ2-2; 11 nucleotides match TRBD2. Germline CDR1 and CDR2: MNHNS and SASEGT. The CDR3 consists of 17 residues. The V gene end was trimmed by 2 bases and the J gene end by 4 bases; junction bases not matched to a gene: 6. CDR3 DNA: TGTGCCAGCAGTGAAAGAGTAGCGGGAGGGGGCACCGGGGAGCTGTTTTTT. Amino acids: CASSERVAGGGTGELFF.

This clonotype has only a few counts. V gene TRBV6-1 combines with J gene TRBJ2-3, with D possibly matching TRBD2 (6 bases). The CDR3 totals 13 residues. Germline V gene lookup returns CDR1 MNHNS and CDR2 SASEGT. V was cut by 11 bases and J by 1 base, with 13 bases left in between. CDR3 nucleotides: TGTGCCTCCGGTTCTAGCGGCACAGATACGCAGTATTTT. Translated, it gives CASGSSGTDTQYF.

This chain joins TRBV19 and TRBJ2-1; weak D call: TRBD2 (7 bases). V dropped 4 bases and J dropped 8 bases, with 15 bases sitting between them. This CDR3 comprises 14 residues. Looked up from germline, CDR1 is LNHDA and CDR2 is SQIVND (reference sequence). The CDR3 DNA follows: TGTGCCAGTAGTAAGGGGGAGGGCCTTGATGAGCAGTTCTTC. It is translated as CASSKGEGLDEQFF.

The chain links TRBV5-1 to TRBJ2-3, with 14 bases matching TRBD2. Germline V lookup: CDR1 SGHRS, CDR2 YFSETQ. This CDR3 is built from 16 residues. The trim removed 4 bases at V and 5 bases at J, leaving 6 bases unmatched. The CDR3 bases are TGCGCCAGCAGCGGGGGACTAGCGGGAGTTGGAGATACGCAGTATTTT. Translation: CASSGGLAGVGDTQYF.

This clonotype was counted only a few times. The chain couples TRBV5-1 to TRBJ2-1; 7 bases align to TRBD2. Losses at the gene ends were 4 bases for V and 1 base for J; bases not matched to a gene: 5. Germline values: CDR1 SGHRS, CDR2 YFSETQ. The CDR3 has 15 amino acids. In DNA form, the CDR3 reads TGCGCCAGCAGCGAAACTAGCGTATCCTACAATGAGCAGTTCTTC. Protein sequence: CASSETSVSYNEQFF.

The chain employs TRBV28 and TRBJ1-2; D gene unclear. The CDR3 is 14 residues long. Deletions cut 6 bases from V and 4 bases from J, with 15 bases between. Germline CDR1 is MDHEN and CDR2 is SYDVKM. CDR3 protein: CASRSAGRFYGYTF. The DNA of the CDR3 is TGTGCCAGCAGGTCCGCTGGCAGATTCTATGGCTACACCTTC.

This rearrangement joins TRBV2 to TRBJ2-2; 14 bases align to TRBD2. V was pared by 6 bases and J by 4 bases, with 4 bases of the junction left unmatched. CDR3 length: 16 amino acids. Germline CDR1 reads SNHLY; CDR2 reads FYNNEI. CDR3 sequence reads: CASRGGTSGSTGELFF. Here the CDR3 DNA reads TGTGCCAGCAGGGGAGGGACTAGCGGGAGCACCGGGGAGCTGTTTTTT.

At least ten counts were recorded for this clonotype. This sequence joins TRBV5-1 and TRBJ1-6, with D unclear. V lost 4 bases to trimming and J lost 8 bases, with 22 bases between them. The CDR3 contains 17 residues. CDR1 and CDR2 (germline): SGHRS, YFSETQ. The CDR3 nucleotides are TGCGCCAGCAGCCCCGGGAGGCAGGCCCACGAGGATTCACCCCTCCACTTT. It specifies CASSPGRQAHEDSPLHF. The variable domain in full, with the rest retrieved from reference TRBV5-1 and TRBJ1-6, is KAGVTQTPRYLIKTRGQQVTLSCSPISGHRSVSWYQQTPGQGLQFLFEYFSETQRNKGNFPGRFSGRQFSNSRSEMNVSTLELGDSALYLCASSPGRQAHEDSPLHFGNGTRLTVT.

There are a few counts of this clonotype. The chain recombines TRBV12-3 or TRBV12-4 with TRBJ2-1; 9 nucleotides match TRBD2. The V segment lost 7 bases and the J segment 4 bases; nucleotides outside the gene matches: 14. The CDR3 extends over 17 amino acids. The CDR3 sequence: CASKITGTSRRYNEQFF. DNA of the CDR3: TGTGCCAGCAAGATCACCGGGACTAGCCGGAGATACAATGAGCAGTTCTTC.

V and J are TRBV20-1 and TRBJ2-1; 8 bases are a match to TRBD2. This CDR3 has 14 residues. Trimming at V came to 4 bases and at J to 4 bases, leaving 6 bases not matched to a gene. Germline CDR1 is DFQATT and CDR2 is SNEGSKA (reference sequence). CDR3 bases: TGCAGTGCTAACCCTAGCGGGCGGTACAATGAGCAGTTCTTC. Its translation: CSANPSGRYNEQFF.

The chain joins TRBV10-3 to TRBJ2-5; D gene ambiguous. V was shortened by 4 bases and J by 4 bases, with 10 bases between the two germline ends. The CDR3 runs to 13 residues. Looked up from germline, CDR1 is ENHRY and CDR2 is SYGVKD. The CDR3 protein is CAISGRMLETQYF. The CDR3 bases are TGTGCCATCAGTGGGAGAATGTTAGAGACCCAGTACTTC.

This clonotype was seen repeatedly, ten times or more. The chain's CDR3 is CASSLVLRVSTDTQYF. The CDR3 nucleotides read TGTGCCAGCAGCTTAGTCCTACGGGTCTCCACAGATACGCAGTATTTT. The chain links TRBV7-2 to TRBJ2-3, with D unclear. This CDR3 is built from 16 residues. CDR1 SGHTA and CDR2 FQGNSA come from the germline V gene. The V end lost 1 base, the J end lost 2 bases, and 13 bases lay between the germline ends.

This clonotype was detected only a few times. The V call is TRBV7-9, the J call TRBJ1-1; D is undetermined. The CDR3 totals 15 residues. CDR1 and CDR2 (germline): SEHNR, FQNEAQ (reference sequence). Deletions cut 1 base from V and 1 base from J, with 10 bases between. The CDR3: CASSLGAAWNTEAFF. CDR3 sequence (DNA): TGTGCCAGCAGCTTAGGGGCAGCTTGGAACACTGAAGCTTTCTTT.

This clonotype occurred a few times. The chain has TRBV20-1 and TRBJ2-1; 11 nucleotides line up with TRBD2. Trimming removed 1 base from V and 10 bases from J; junction bases left unmatched: 12. The length of the CDR3 is 16 residues. Germline values: CDR1 DFQATT, CDR2 SNEGSKA (reference sequence). As DNA, the CDR3 is TGCAGTGCTAGAGCCTATAGCGGGAGGGCCTTTGGGGAGCAGTTCTTC. Amino acids: CSARAYSGRAFGEQFF.

This clonotype showed up just a few times. The rearrangement uses TRBV7-6 and TRBJ2-7; TRBD2 aligns across 9 bases. The CDR3 sequence is 14 residues long. V dropped 5 bases and J dropped 4; count of bases not matched to a gene: 6. The germline V gene encodes CDR1 SGHVS and CDR2 FNYEAQ. The CDR3 protein is CASSPKREDYEQYF. As DNA, the CDR3 is TGTGCCAGCAGCCCTAAGCGGGAGGATTACGAGCAGTACTTC.

To note about this clonotype: A single base separates this from a much larger clone, so it may be a read error. CDR3 loop: CASSLVGYTEAFF. The CDR3 DNA reads as TGTGCCAGCAGCTTAGTAGGGTACACTGAAGCTTTCTTT. The chain carries TRBV7-2 and TRBJ1-1; D is unclear. CDR1 and CDR2 from the germline V gene are SGHTA and FQGNSA. This CDR3 has 13 residues. Between the trimmed V and J ends, which lost 1 base and 3 bases, there was a span of 6 bases.

V gene TRBV6-2 or TRBV6-3 combines with J gene TRBJ2-1; a weak D match, TRBD1 (6 bases). The CDR3 extends over 13 amino acids. Germline V gene lookup returns CDR1 MNHEY and CDR2 SVGEGT. Trimming shortened V by 5 bases and J by 12 bases, and 17 bases separated the two germline ends. Written as DNA, the CDR3 is TGTGCCAGCAGTACAACCCCGGACAGTTGGCAGTTCTTC. This codes for CASSTTPDSWQFF.

There are a few counts of this clonotype. Written as DNA, the CDR3 is TGTGCCAGCTCACCAGGGGTAAGGGATACGCAGTATTTT. It codes for CASSPGVRDTQYF. This rearrangement joins TRBV18 to TRBJ2-3; D call uncertain. The CDR3 sequence is 13 residues long. V shed 2 bases and J shed 6 bases, with 9 bases lying between them. Germline V gene sequence: CDR1 KGHSH, CDR2 LQKENI.